This TCR beta chain originates from a study of graft-versus-host responses after intestinal transplantation. Study-level background: Every recipient had anti-thymocyte globulin induction and 2 to 3 years of tacrolimus plus steroids. Overall study findings and caveats: Early after transplant, HvG declines were associated with peak levels of circulating GvH clones.

Details on this clone: Its matching antigen is unknown.

Some clones are missing from TCRdb's copy, which holds only in-frame ones; the method was immunoSEQ multiplex PCR. The table has approximately 12,000 clones, 65% to 85% seen once. CDR1 is SGHNT and CDR2 is YENEEA in the germline V gene. The CDR3 runs 14 residues. V lost 4 bases to trimming and J lost 7 bases; unmatched junction nucleotides: 7. Sequencing used PBMCs, obtained around 290 days after intestinal transplant. This receptor was taken from a human patient who received an intestinal transplant, so some T cells may come from the graft donor. The V and J genes are TRBV11-3 and TRBJ1-1, with 9 bases fitting TRBD1. CDR3 amino acids: CASSYRGTGSEAFF. The CDR3 DNA reads as TGTGCCAGCAGCTACCGTGGGACAGGGAGTGAAGCTTTCTTT. The entire variable domain, with the rest obtained from reference TRBV11-3 and TRBJ1-1, is as follows: EAGVVQSPRYKIIEKKQPVAFWCNPISGHNTLYWYLQNLGQGPELLIRYENEEAVDDSQLPKDRFSAERLKGVDSTLKIQPAELGDSAVYLCASSYRGTGSEAFFGQGTRLTVV.